A selection of T cell receptor beta chains follows, all from one sample in a study of human thymus T cells. The protocol was immunoSEQ multiplex PCR, while the TCRdb copy is restricted to in-frame clones and leaves out a portion. The sample has some 50,000 clones; 85% to 95% are singletons. Sequencing was performed on blood. The receptors were sampled from a girl under three years old with a congenital heart defect but otherwise immunologically healthy. Each CDR3 is given with its conserved first and last residue. The D gene is left open where the match is weak. Clone size is stated in some rows and not others, as once, few, many or a class when expanded.

J,size,D,V,DNA,CDR3
TRBJ2-3,.,.,TRBV15,TGTGCCACGCGAAAGGGGGGGAGCTTTTCGGATACGCAGTATTTT,CATRKGGSFSDTQYF
TRBJ2-7,.,.,TRBV6-1,TGTGCCAGCCGTCAGGGGCCGCTCTACGAGCAGTACTTC,CASRQGPLYEQYF
TRBJ2-7,.,.,TRBV4-3,TGCGCCAGCAGCCAGGAGGGGTGGAGCTACGAGCAGTACTTC,CASSQEGWSYEQYF
TRBJ2-7,.,TRBD1,TRBV27,TGTGCCAGCAGTTTGGACAGGGATCGGGATTACGAGCAGTACTTC,CASSLDRDRDYEQYF
TRBJ2-3,.,.,TRBV5-4,TGTGCCAGCAGCTTAGGAGGGTGGGGGGATACGCAGTATTTT,CASSLGGWGDTQYF
TRBJ2-3,.,TRBD2,TRBV28,TGTGCCAGCTTCGGGACTAGCGGATCCTCAGGTACGCAGTATTTT,CASFGTSGSSGTQYF
TRBJ1-1,.,.,TRBV7-9,TGTGCCAGCAGCCCATACGGTGGGTCAGCCAACACTGAAGCTTTCTTT,CASSPYGGSANTEAFF
TRBJ1-5,.,TRBD1,TRBV4-2,TGTGCCAGCAGCCACCTACAGGGGTCTCAGCCCCAGCATTTT,CASSHLQGSQPQHF
TRBJ1-2,.,TRBD1,TRBV6-5,TGTGCCAGCAGACCCTTTACAGGGGGAGGCTACACCTTC,CASRPFTGGGYTF
TRBJ2-1,.,TRBD2,TRBV25-1,TGTGCCAGCAGTGAATTTGGGACTAGCGGGAGTAGTCAACAGTTCTTC,CASSEFGTSGSSQQFF
TRBJ2-1,.,.,TRBV7-2,TGTGCCAGCAGCGTCTACTACAATGAGCAGTTCTTC,CASSVYYNEQFF
TRBJ2-3,.,.,TRBV28,TGTGCCAGCAGTCACAGGAGACGGGGCACAGATACGCAGTATTTT,CASSHRRRGTDTQYF
TRBJ1-5,.,.,TRBV18,TGTGCCAGCTCACCACCAGGGGGGAATCAGCCCCAGCATTTT,CASSPPGGNQPQHF
TRBJ1-2,.,TRBD1,TRBV5-4,TGTGCCAGCAGCTTGGCGGCCAGGGGGCAAATTAACTATGGCTACACCTTC,CASSLAARGQINYGYTF
TRBJ2-2,.,TRBD2,TRBV5-6,TGTGCCAGCAGCTTGTATAACAATTTGGGGAGGGAGAGGCCCGGGGAGCTGTTTTTT,CASSLYNNLGRERPGELFF
TRBJ2-7,.,.,TRBV18,TGTGCCAGCCGCTTCGGCGTTGGCTACGAGCAGTACTTC,CASRFGVGYEQYF
TRBJ2-1,.,.,TRBV5-1,TGCGCCAGCAGCTTGTTAGTGTCCAATGAGCAGTTCTTC,CASSLLVSNEQFF
TRBJ1-5,.,.,TRBV25-1,TGTGCCAGCAGTGAATCAACCTCGGAGGGTAATCAGCCCCAGCATTTT,CASSESTSEGNQPQHF
TRBJ2-1,.,.,TRBV10-3,TGTGCCATCAGTGCGTCCCGGGACGAAAATGAGCAGTTCTTC,CAISASRDENEQFF
TRBJ2-1,.,TRBD2,TRBV4-1,TGCGCCAGCAGCCCGAAGGTGTTAGCGGGCCACAATGAGCAGTTCTTC,CASSPKVLAGHNEQFF
TRBJ1-2,.,.,TRBV19,TGTGCCAGTAGGCTGGACATATGGGGCTATGGCTACACCTTC,CASRLDIWGYGYTF
TRBJ1-2,.,.,TRBV11-2,TGTGCCAGCAGCTCCAACACAGGGAACTATGGCTACACCTTC,CASSSNTGNYGYTF
TRBJ2-5,.,.,TRBV11-2,TGTGCCAGCAGCTTAATTTCGGATCGGGAGACCCAGTACTTC,CASSLISDRETQYF
TRBJ1-2,.,.,TRBV19,TGTGCCAGTAGTATAGATCCCGGTATGTTGGTTGGCTACACCTTC,CASSIDPGMLVGYTF
TRBJ2-7,once,.,TRBV7-9,TGTGCCAGCAGCTTCATTGACAGCTCCTACGAGCAGTACTTC,CASSFIDSSYEQYF
TRBJ2-3,.,TRBD1,TRBV27,TGTGCCAGCAGTCACCGGGACAGGGGGCGCAGGGATACGCAGTATTTT,CASSHRDRGRRDTQYF
TRBJ1-3,.,.,TRBV5-1,TGCGCCAGCAGCTTGGAAGGGTCTGGAAACACCATATATTTT,CASSLEGSGNTIYF
TRBJ2-1,.,.,TRBV5-6,TGTGCCAGCAGCTTGGGGACCCCCAATGAGCAGTTCTTC,CASSLGTPNEQFF
TRBJ1-3,.,TRBD1,TRBV29-1,TGCAGCGTCGAGAACTACGACAGGGGGACTGGAAACACCATATATTTT,CSVENYDRGTGNTIYF
TRBJ2-2,.,.,TRBV11-1,TGTGCCAGCAGCTCAGGTTTAGGTGCGGGGACCGGGGAGCTGTTTTTT,CASSSGLGAGTGELFF
TRBJ2-7,once,TRBD1,TRBV19,TGTGCCAGTAGTCGGACAGGGGAGAACGAGCAGTACTTC,CASSRTGENEQYF
TRBJ2-7,.,.,TRBV28,TGTGCCAGCAACACTAATGGGCGGGATTCTAACTACGAGCAGTACTTC,CASNTNGRDSNYEQYF
TRBJ2-1,.,TRBD1,TRBV29-1,TGCAGCGGGAGGGGGACAGGGGCTTACAATGAGCAGTTCTTC,CSGRGTGAYNEQFF
TRBJ1-5,.,TRBD1,TRBV18,TGTGCCAGCTCACCAAATACAGGGGGAGGCAATCAGCCCCAGCATTTT,CASSPNTGGGNQPQHF
TRBJ1-3,.,TRBD1,TRBV4-2,TGTGCCAGCAGCCAAGTCAGACAGGGTGGAAACACCATATATTTT,CASSQVRQGGNTIYF
TRBJ2-3,.,.,TRBV27,TGTGCCAGCAGTTTACCAAGCACAGATACGCAGTATTTT,CASSLPSTDTQYF
TRBJ2-7,.,TRBD2,TRBV12-5,TGTGCTAGTGGTTTTCCTACGGTGGGGGGGTTGGTCTACGAGCAGTACTTC,CASGFPTVGGLVYEQYF